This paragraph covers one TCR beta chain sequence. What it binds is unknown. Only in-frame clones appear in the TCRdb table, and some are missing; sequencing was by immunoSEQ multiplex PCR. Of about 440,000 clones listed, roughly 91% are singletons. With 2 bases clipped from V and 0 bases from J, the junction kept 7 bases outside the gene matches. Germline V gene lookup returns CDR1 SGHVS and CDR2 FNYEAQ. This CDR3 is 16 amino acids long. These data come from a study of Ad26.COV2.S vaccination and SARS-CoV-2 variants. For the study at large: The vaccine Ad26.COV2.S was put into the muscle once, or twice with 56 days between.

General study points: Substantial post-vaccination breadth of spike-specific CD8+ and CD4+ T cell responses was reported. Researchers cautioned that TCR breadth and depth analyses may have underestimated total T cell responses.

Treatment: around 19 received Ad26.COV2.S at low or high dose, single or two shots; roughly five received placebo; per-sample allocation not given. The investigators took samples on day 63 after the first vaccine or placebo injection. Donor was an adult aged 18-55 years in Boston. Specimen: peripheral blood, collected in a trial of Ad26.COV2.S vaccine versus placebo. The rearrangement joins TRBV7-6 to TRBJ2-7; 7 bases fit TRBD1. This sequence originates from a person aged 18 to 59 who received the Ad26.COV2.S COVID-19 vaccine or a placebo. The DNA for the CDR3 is TGTGCCAGCAGCTTACTTTCGACAGGGACCTCCTACGAGCAGTACTTC. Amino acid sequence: CASSLLSTGTSYEQYF.